This T cell receptor (beta chain) was sequenced during a study of cytomegalovirus exposure and HLA in healthy donors. Use of 60 Vbeta and 13 Jbeta primers characterized the PCR. The assay was immunoSEQ multiplex PCR, and TCRdb's table has in-frame clones only and misses some. The sample consists of roughly 190,000 clones, about four fifths of them appearing once. Only one count was recorded for this clone. Germline lookup yields CDR1 SGHNT and CDR2 YENEEA. Between the trimmed V and J ends, which lost 4 bases and 8 bases, there was a span of 9 bases. The CDR3 has 12 residues. The V call is TRBV11-3, the J call TRBJ2-1; a possible D gene is TRBD2 (5 bases). Sequencing input: PBMCs. The clonotype was recovered from a woman aged 18-29 years in good health and CMV-seronegative. CDR3 nucleotide sequence: TGTGCCAGCAGCTCTTATAGCGATGAGCAGTTCTTC. Translating gives CASSSYSDEQFF. Full variable domain (remainder filled in from reference TRBV11-3 and TRBJ2-1): EAGVVQSPRYKIIEKKQPVAFWCNPISGHNTLYWYLQNLGQGPELLIRYENEEAVDDSQLPKDRFSAERLKGVDSTLKIQPAELGDSAVYLCASSSYSDEQFFGPGTRLTVL.